Below are 9 T cell receptor beta chains sequenced from a single sample in a study of neurological immune-mediated disorders. TCRdb itself ran the 5' RACE reads through MiXCR, one entry per CDR3 protein. Counted here are 50,000 to 75,000 distinct CDR3 sequences, 12% occurring once; the ten biggest clones make up about 10%. Sequencing was performed on PBMCs. Source of these receptors: a woman in her sixties with HTLV-1-associated myelopathy (HAM/TSP).

This clonotype was recorded many times. The chain carries TRBV20-1 and TRBJ2-7; 8 bases match TRBD2. This CDR3 comprises 14 residues. J gave up 1 base and V 2 bases, and 4 bases lay outside the gene matches. In germline, CDR1 is DFQATT, CDR2 SNEGSKA (reference sequence). CDR3 residues: CSARPGGGSYEQYF. CDR3 bases: TGCAGTGCTAGACCGGGGGGGGGTTCCTACGAGCAGTACTTC.

The V gene is TRBV7-3, the J gene TRBJ1-5; maybe TRBD1 (5 bases). Germline V gene sequence: CDR1 SGHTA, CDR2 FQGTGA. This CDR3 is built from 13 residues. V lost 0 bases and J lost 8, with 8 bases in between. The CDR3 protein is CASSLTGAEPQHF. As DNA, the CDR3 is TGTGCCAGCAGCTTAACTGGGGCAGAGCCCCAGCATTTT. Combining the CDR3 with reference TRBV7-3 and TRBJ1-5 gives the whole variable domain GAGVSQTPSNKVTEKGKYVELRCDPISGHTALYWYRQSLGQGPEFLIYFQGTGAADDSGLPNDRFFAVRPEGSVSTLKIQRTERGDSAVYLCASSLTGAEPQHFGDGTRLSIL.

This clonotype was detected many times. The rearrangement links TRBV4-1 to TRBJ2-2; the D gene could be TRBD1 or TRBD2 (6 bases each). This CDR3 region has 16 residues. Trimming stripped 0 bases from V and 4 bases from J, with 12 bases between. Germline V gene lookup returns CDR1 MGHRA and CDR2 YSYEKL. CDR3: CASSQDWGARTGELFF. DNA for the CDR3: TGCGCCAGCAGCCAAGACTGGGGGGCGCGCACCGGGGAGCTGTTTTTT.

This clonotype was observed many times. The rearrangement joins TRBV9 to TRBJ2-2; the D is unclear. CDR1 SGDLS and CDR2 YYNGEE come from the germline V gene. Trimming removed 3 bases from V and 6 bases from J, with 12 bases in between. The CDR3 consists of 14 residues. This CDR3 reads CASSATSLAGELFF. CDR3 sequence (DNA): TGTGCCAGCAGCGCGACCTCCTTAGCCGGGGAGCTGTTTTTT. Full variable domain (outside the CDR3, taken from reference TRBV9 and TRBJ2-2): DSGVTQTPKHLITATGQRVTLRCSPRSGDLSVYWYQQSLDQGLQFLIQYYNGEERAKGNILERFSAQQFPDLHSELNLSSLELGDSALYFCASSATSLAGELFFGEGSRLTVL.

Many counts were recorded for this clonotype. CDR3 protein: CASSLMGQSSYNEQFF. The CDR3 DNA is TGCGCCAGCAGCTTGATGGGACAAAGCTCCTACAATGAGCAGTTCTTC. V and J are TRBV5-1 and TRBJ2-1, with D maybe TRBD1 (6 bases). The length of the CDR3 is 16 residues. Germline CDR1 reads SGHRS; CDR2 reads YFSETQ. Trimming removed 1 base from V and 0 bases from J, with 11 bases in between. Combining the CDR3 with reference TRBV5-1 and TRBJ2-1 gives the whole variable domain KAGVTQTPRYLIKTRGQQVTLSCSPISGHRSVSWYQQTPGQGLQFLFEYFSETQRNKGNFPGRFSGRQFSNSRSEMNVSTLELGDSALYLCASSLMGQSSYNEQFFGPGTRLTVL.

This clonotype has a count of ten or more. The rearrangement uses TRBV6-1 and TRBJ2-1; 8 bases align to TRBD2. The CDR3 sequence is 14 residues long. Germline V gene lookup returns CDR1 MNHNS and CDR2 SASEGT. V lost 11 bases, J lost 5 bases, and 11 bases stayed unmatched. In nucleotides, the CDR3 is TGTGCCGTGAGGACTAGCCTGGGTCACAATGAGCAGTTCTTC. It translates to CAVRTSLGHNEQFF.

This clonotype appeared many times. The genes are TRBV5-1 and TRBJ2-3, with 9 bases fitting TRBD2. V was clipped by 4 bases and J by 0 bases; unmatched bases: 9. CDR3 length: 17 amino acids. Germline V gene data show CDR1 as SGHRS and CDR2 as YFSETQ. This chain's CDR3 is CASSTSATSGSTDTQYF. The CDR3, as DNA: TGCGCCAGCAGCACTTCCGCGACTAGCGGTAGCACAGATACGCAGTATTTT.

Ten or more counts support this clonotype. The V gene is TRBV20-1, the J gene TRBJ2-2; TRBD2 matches at 8 bases. Trimming removed 4 bases from V and 1 base from J; junction bases left unmatched: 8. The germline V gene has CDR1 DFQATT and CDR2 SNEGSKA (reference sequence). The CDR3 runs to 16 residues. The CDR3 DNA follows: TGCAGTGCTAAGTCCAGCGGGAGACGGAACACCGGGGAGCTGTTTTTT. Protein: CSAKSSGRRNTGELFF.

This clonotype was observed many times. CDR3 region: CASYISSGSTDTQYF. DNA for the CDR3: TGCGCCAGCTATATTTCTAGCGGTAGCACAGATACGCAGTATTTT. This chain connects TRBV5-1 to TRBJ2-3; 7 positions match TRBD2. The CDR3 spans 15 residues. After removal of 7 bases from V and 0 bases from J, the junction contained 8 bases not matched to a gene. Per germline, CDR1 SGHRS and CDR2 YFSETQ.